What follows is one TCR beta chain and its context. The library came from three nested PCR rounds adapted from ARM-PCR protocols. TCRdb used MiXCR to reprocess the multiplex PCR reads, holding one entry per CDR3 protein. The sample includes tens of thousands of distinct CDR3 sequences, roughly 75% of them seen just once. No cell sorting was done before RNA was extracted from the tissue. This non-tumor lung sample came from over 3 cm beyond the tumor edge. The sample originates from a study of tumor and adjacent non-tumor tissue in lung cancer. Across the study: Patients were aged roughly 30 to 76, 9 to 10 men and a handful of women, stage I to III.

The ends were cut back, 2 bases at V and 2 bases at J, with 13 bases in the middle. The CDR3 covers 16 residues. Germline CDR1 is SGHAT and CDR2 is FQNNGV. The chain carries TRBV11-2 and TRBJ1-3; D is ambiguous. This clonotype was obtained from a woman aged 50 to 65 with non-small cell lung cancer. Sequencing was performed on distant non-tumor lung tissue. The DNA for the CDR3 is TGTGCCAGCAGCTTAACCCGGACCCATACTGGAAACACCATATATTTT. It translates to CASSLTRTHTGNTIYF.